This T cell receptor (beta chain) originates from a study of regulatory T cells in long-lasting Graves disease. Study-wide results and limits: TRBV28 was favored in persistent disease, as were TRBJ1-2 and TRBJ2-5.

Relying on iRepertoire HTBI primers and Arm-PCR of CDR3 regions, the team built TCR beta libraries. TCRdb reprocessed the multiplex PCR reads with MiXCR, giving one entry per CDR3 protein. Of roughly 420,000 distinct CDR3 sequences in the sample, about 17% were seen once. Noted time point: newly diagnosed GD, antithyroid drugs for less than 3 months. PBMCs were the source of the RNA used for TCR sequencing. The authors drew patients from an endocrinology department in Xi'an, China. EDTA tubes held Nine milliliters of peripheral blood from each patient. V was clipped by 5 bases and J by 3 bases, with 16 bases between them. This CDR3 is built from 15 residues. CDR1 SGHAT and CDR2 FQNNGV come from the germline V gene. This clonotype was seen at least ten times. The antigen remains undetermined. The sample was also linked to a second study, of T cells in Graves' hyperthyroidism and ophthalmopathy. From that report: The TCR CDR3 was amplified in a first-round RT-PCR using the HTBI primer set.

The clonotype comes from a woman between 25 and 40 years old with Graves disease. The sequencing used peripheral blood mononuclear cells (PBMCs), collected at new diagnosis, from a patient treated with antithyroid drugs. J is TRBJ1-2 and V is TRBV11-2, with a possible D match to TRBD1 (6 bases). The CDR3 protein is CASSRGAGPYYGYTF. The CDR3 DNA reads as TGTGCCAGCAGCAGGGGGGCAGGGCCCTACTATGGCTACACCTTC. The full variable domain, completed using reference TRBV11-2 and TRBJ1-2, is EAGVAQSPRYKIIEKRQSVAFWCNPISGHATLYWYQQILGQGPKLLIQFQNNGVVDDSQLPKDRFSAERLKGVDSTLKIQPAKLEDSAVYLCASSRGAGPYYGYTFGSGTRLTVV.